This T cell receptor beta chain was documented in a study of control samples from healthy donors and cancer patients. Libraries were prepared by immunoSEQ multiplex PCR; TCRdb keeps only in-frame clonotypes and omits some of them. The sample includes about 94,000 clones, about 85% of them seen just once. The V gene's germline CDR1 is SEHNR and CDR2 FQNEAQ (reference sequence). V was clipped by 3 bases and J by 4 bases; unmatched bases: 16. The CDR3 has 19 residues. The TCR sequence derives from a woman aged 50 to 60 in good health. Sample: blood. The V gene is TRBV7-9, the J gene TRBJ2-1; TRBD2 matches 9 bases. CDR3 bases: TGTGCCAGCAGCTTTCCCCCCTCCTTTGCGGGGGGGCCTTACAATGAGCAGTTCTTC. Its protein is CASSFPPSFAGGPYNEQFF.